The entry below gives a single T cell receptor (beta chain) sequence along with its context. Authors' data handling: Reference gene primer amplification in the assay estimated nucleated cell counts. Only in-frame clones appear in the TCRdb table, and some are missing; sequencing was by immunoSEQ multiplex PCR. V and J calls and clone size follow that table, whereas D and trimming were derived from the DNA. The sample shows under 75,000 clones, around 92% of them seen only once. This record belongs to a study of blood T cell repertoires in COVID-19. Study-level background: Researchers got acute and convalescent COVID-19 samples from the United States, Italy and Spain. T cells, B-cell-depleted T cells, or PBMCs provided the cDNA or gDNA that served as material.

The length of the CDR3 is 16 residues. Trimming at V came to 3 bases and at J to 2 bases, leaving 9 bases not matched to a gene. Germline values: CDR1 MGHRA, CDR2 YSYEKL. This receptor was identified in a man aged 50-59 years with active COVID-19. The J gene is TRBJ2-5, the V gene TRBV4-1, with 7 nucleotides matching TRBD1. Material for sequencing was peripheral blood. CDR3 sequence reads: CASSQQSGTAQETQYF. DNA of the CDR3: TGCGCCAGCAGCCAGCAATCCGGGACAGCTCAAGAGACCCAGTACTTC.